Shown below are 26 T cell receptor beta chains from a single sample sequenced in a study of blood T cell repertoires in COVID-19 (dated by TCRdb to 2018 to 2020). Library method: the immunoSEQ multiplex PCR assay. TCRdb took this table from immuneACCESS and kept in-frame rearrangements with V and J called. Such tables lack part of the clones; where checked against another copy, unresolved V genes explain under half of the gap, and the rest is unexplained. The sample table lists about 220,000 clones, roughly 75% of them with a count of one. The ten largest clones represent more than 7% of the sample. The material sequenced was peripheral blood. Receptors were obtained from a woman between 65 and 79 years old with acute or convalescent COVID-19.

The chain couples TRBV6-5 to TRBJ2-3, with TRBD2 identical over 7 bases. V gave up 11 bases and J gave up 2 bases; unmatched junction bases: 7. The germline V gene has CDR1 MNHEY and CDR2 SVGAGI. CDR3 length: 13 amino acids. The CDR3 bases are TGTGCCGGTAGCGGGCCCTTCACAGATACGCAGTATTTT. Amino acids: CAGSGPFTDTQYF.

In this sample, this clone turned up a few times. V usage is TRBV2 and J usage is TRBJ1-2, with no clear D. The CDR3 consists of 15 residues. The germline V gene has CDR1 SNHLY and CDR2 FYNNEI. Trimming took off 1 base at V and 4 bases at J, with 13 bases between the two ends. The CDR3 loop is CASSEVTGLSYGYTF. In DNA, the CDR3 is TGTGCCAGCAGTGAAGTTACTGGACTGAGCTATGGCTACACCTTC.

The gene calls are TRBV27 and TRBJ2-5; unclear D gene. The V gene's germline CDR1 is MNHEY and CDR2 SMNVEV (reference sequence). V lost 6 bases and J lost 5, with 13 bases in between. CDR3 size: 13 residues. In DNA form, the CDR3 reads TGTGCCAGCAGCCCTAGGCCCGAGGAGACCCAGTACTTC. This gives the protein CASSPRPEETQYF.

This clone was found a few times. V is TRBV7-7 and J is TRBJ2-2; possible D gene TRBD2, 5 bases. CDR1 SSHAT and CDR2 FNYEAQ come from the germline V gene (reference sequence). This CDR3 has 13 amino acids. Trimming took off 5 bases at V and 7 bases at J, with 11 bases between the two ends. The chain's CDR3 is CASSTPGNGELFF. In DNA form, the CDR3 reads TGTGCCAGCAGCACTCCGGGGAACGGGGAGCTGTTTTTT.

The CDR3 is CASSLDRNYGYTF. DNA of the CDR3: TGTGCCAGCAGTCTCGACAGGAACTATGGCTACACCTTC. The V call is TRBV6-5, the J call TRBJ1-2; D is possibly TRBD1 (6 bases). This CDR3 region has 13 residues. V gave up 5 bases and J gave up 2 bases, with 9 bases separating them. Germline lookup yields CDR1 MNHEY and CDR2 SVGAGI.

The chain has TRBV7-6 and TRBJ2-5; maybe TRBD2 (6 bases). Germline CDR1 SGHVS, CDR2 FNYEAQ. V was cut by 4 bases and J by 3 bases, with 18 bases left in between. The CDR3 extends over 16 amino acids. DNA of the CDR3: TGTGCCAGCAGCTCATCCCTGGAGGGTTTGGAAGAGACCCAGTACTTC. The encoded protein is CASSSSLEGLEETQYF.

The V gene is TRBV3-1 (or the pseudogene TRBV3-2), the J gene TRBJ2-3; 10 nucleotides match TRBD2. The CDR3 totals 17 residues. Trimming removed 0 bases from V and 0 bases from J; junction bases left unmatched: 3. CDR1 and CDR2 from the germline V gene are LGHDT and YNNKEL (reference sequence). The CDR3 reads CASSQESGGASTDTQYF. As DNA, the CDR3 is TGTGCCAGCAGCCAAGAAAGCGGGGGGGCTAGCACAGATACGCAGTATTTT.

This clone came up once. The chain carries TRBV7-6 and TRBJ1-3; the D gene is possibly TRBD1 (6 bases). The CDR3 contains 17 residues. Germline values: CDR1 SGHVS, CDR2 FNYEAQ. Trimming left V 5 bases short and J 2 bases short, with 19 bases between. The CDR3 nucleotides read TGTGCCAGCAGCGTCAGCCCGGGACACGTTACTGGAAACACCATATATTTT. It encodes CASSVSPGHVTGNTIYF.

This chain uses TRBV12-3 or TRBV12-4 with TRBJ1-2, with D possibly being TRBD1 (5 bases). The CDR3 has 13 residues. The ends were cut back, 10 bases at V and 2 bases at J, with 14 bases in the middle. CDR3 sequence reads: CAIRPRANYGYTF. DNA of the CDR3: TGTGCCATACGGCCCAGGGCGAACTATGGCTACACCTTC.

This clone appeared a few times. The chain combines TRBV12-3 or TRBV12-4 with TRBJ2-5; 9 nucleotides line up with TRBD2. The V segment lost 8 bases and the J segment 3 bases; nucleotides outside the gene matches: 4. CDR3 length: 13 amino acids. The CDR3 nucleotides are TGTGCCAGCGGCCGACTAGCGGAAGAGACCCAGTACTTC. Its protein product is CASGRLAEETQYF.

The rearrangement joins TRBV27 to TRBJ1-5; no clear D. This CDR3 has 14 amino acids. The ends were cut back, 6 bases at V and 3 bases at J, with 12 bases in the middle. The germline V gene has CDR1 MNHEY and CDR2 SMNVEV (reference sequence). The CDR3 is CASSAQSNNQPQHF. CDR3 DNA: TGTGCCAGCAGCGCGCAATCAAACAATCAGCCCCAGCATTTT.

The chain combines TRBV24-1 with TRBJ2-7, with D tentatively TRBD2 (5 bases). Germline CDR1 is KGHDR and CDR2 is SFDVKD. V lost 3 bases to trimming and J lost 3 bases, with 5 bases between them. The CDR3 has 12 residues. CDR3 region: CATSDRDYEQYF. For the CDR3, the DNA is TGTGCCACCAGTGATCGGGACTACGAGCAGTACTTC.

The V gene is TRBV4-1, the J gene TRBJ1-5; 9 bases agree with TRBD1. V lost 3 bases and J lost 5; bases outside the gene matches: 14. The germline CDR1 and CDR2 sequences are MGHRA and YSYEKL. This CDR3 is built from 18 residues. The CDR3 is CASSHPHRDRALYQPQHF. CDR3 sequence (DNA): TGCGCCAGCAGCCACCCCCACCGGGACAGGGCTCTCTATCAGCCCCAGCATTTT.

This clone was observed a single time. The chain recombines TRBV19 with TRBJ1-2; 12 bases are shared with TRBD1. The ends lost 5 bases at V and 6 bases at J; junction bases unmatched: 4. Germline V gene sequence: CDR1 LNHDA, CDR2 SQIVND (reference sequence). The CDR3 covers 14 residues. CDR3 sequence (DNA): TGTGCCAGTAGTTGGGACAGGGGGCCTAATGGCTACACCTTC. Translating gives CASSWDRGPNGYTF.

The chain joins TRBV7-5 to TRBJ2-6; the D segment call TRBD2 is taken from the table without a DNA check. TRBV7-5 is described as a pseudogene. The CDR3 is 20 amino acids. CDR3 in amino acids: CVRSDLILRGAISGANVLTF. CDR3 nucleotide sequence: TGTGTCAGAAGCGACTTAATCCTTCGGGGGGCTATCTCTGGGGCCAACGTCCTGACTTTC.

This clone has more than one count but fewer than ten. V and J are TRBV11-3 and TRBJ2-2, with 8 bases matching TRBD1. V shed 5 bases, J shed 4 bases, and the junction held 9 bases outside the gene matches. From germline, CDR1 is SGHNT and CDR2 YENEEA. The CDR3 contains 16 residues. DNA of the CDR3: TGTGCCAGCAGCCCTACCTACCAGGGGGCCACCGGGGAGCTGTTTTTT. Its protein product is CASSPTYQGATGELFF.

The V and J genes are TRBV19 and TRBJ2-5, with unresolved D. Trimming shortened V by 6 bases and J by 5 bases, and 16 bases separated the two germline ends. CDR3 size: 14 residues. Germline values: CDR1 LNHDA, CDR2 SQIVND (reference sequence). CDR3 amino acids: CASSPTVSWETQYF. The CDR3, as DNA: TGTGCCAGTAGCCCCACGGTTAGCTGGGAGACCCAGTACTTC. Full variable domain (outside the CDR3, taken from reference TRBV19 and TRBJ2-5): DGGITQSPKYLFRKEGQNVTLSCEQNLNHDAMYWYRQDPGQGLRLIYYSQIVNDFQKGDIAEGYSVSREKKESFPLTVTSAQKNPTAFYLCASSPTVSWETQYFGPGTRLLVL.

The V gene is TRBV29-1, the J gene TRBJ1-3, with 10 bases matching TRBD1. CDR1 is SQVTM, CDR2 ANQGSEA, per germline. Unmatched junction bases numbered 8, after V lost 7 bases and J lost 2 bases. There are 15 residues in the CDR3. Here the CDR3 reads CSALGGTGAGNTIYF. The CDR3 nucleotides are TGCAGCGCCCTAGGGGGGACAGGGGCTGGAAACACCATATATTTT.

The chain is built from TRBV9 and TRBJ2-7; D possibly corresponds to TRBD2 (7 bases). The V and J ends lost 0 bases and 4 bases respectively, with 14 bases between them. CDR1 is SGDLS, CDR2 YYNGEE, per germline. The CDR3 has 15 residues. The CDR3, as DNA: TGTGCCAGCAGCGTAGAGGGGGGGCTTGTGTACGAGCAGTACTTC. Residues: CASSVEGGLVYEQYF.

The genes are TRBV13 and TRBJ1-2; unclear D gene. Trimming took 5 bases from V and 0 from J, leaving 10 bases between them. In germline, CDR1 is PRHDT, CDR2 FYEKMQ (reference sequence). The length of the CDR3 is 14 residues. This chain's CDR3 is CASSHETSNYGYTF. Written as DNA, the CDR3 is TGTGCCAGCAGCCACGAGACTTCTAACTATGGCTACACCTTC.

This chain uses TRBV15 with TRBJ2-3; D is perhaps TRBD2 (6 bases). With 0 bases removed from V and 0 bases from J, the gap between germline ends came to 16 bases. Germline V gene data show CDR1 as LNHNV and CDR2 as YYDKDF (reference sequence). This CDR3 has 18 residues. CDR3 loop: CATSRDHRRRGSTDTQYF. Here the CDR3 DNA reads TGTGCCACCAGCAGAGATCATAGGCGACGGGGGAGCACAGATACGCAGTATTTT. The variable domain in full, completed from reference TRBV15 and TRBJ2-3, reads DAMVIQNPRYQVTQFGKPVTLSCSQTLNHNVMYWYQQKSSQAPKLLFHYYDKDFNNEADTPDNFQSRRPNTSFCFLDIRSPGLGDTAMYLCATSRDHRRRGSTDTQYFGPGTRLTVL.

V and J are TRBV11-3 and TRBJ2-1; TRBD2 matches at 7 bases. The CDR3 extends over 15 amino acids. J was trimmed by 6 bases and V by 1 base; bases with no gene match: 6. CDR1 SGHNT and CDR2 YENEEA come from the germline V gene. CDR3 coding DNA: TGTGCCAGCAGCTTAGTCGGGGGGTCCCCCAATGAGCAGTTCTTC. Translating gives CASSLVGGSPNEQFF.

The chain uses TRBV9 and TRBJ1-1; TRBD1 is a possible D gene (5 bases). Germline CDR1 and CDR2: SGDLS and YYNGEE. Trimming took 0 bases from V and 5 from J, leaving 17 bases between them. There are 16 residues in the CDR3. CDR3 DNA: TGTGCCAGCAGCGTAGCCGGACATTCCCAGAGTACTGAAGCTTTCTTT. This translates into CASSVAGHSQSTEAFF. The whole variable domain, filled in from reference TRBV9 and TRBJ1-1, reads DSGVTQTPKHLITATGQRVTLRCSPRSGDLSVYWYQQSLDQGLQFLIQYYNGEERAKGNILERFSAQQFPDLHSELNLSSLELGDSALYFCASSVAGHSQSTEAFFGQGTRLTVV.

Written as DNA, the CDR3 is TGTGCCAGCAGCTGGGGGCCTAGCAGGAATGAGCAGTTCTTC. Protein product: CASSWGPSRNEQFF. This chain connects TRBV11-3 to TRBJ2-1, with D possibly matching TRBD1 (6 bases). Per germline, CDR1 SGHNT and CDR2 YENEEA. Trimming took 4 bases from V and 7 from J, leaving 14 bases between them. The CDR3 runs 14 residues.

The count of this clone is one. CDR3 sequence reads: CASSLTSGWEQFF. CDR3 coding DNA: TGTGCCAGCAGTTTAACTTCAGGGTGGGAGCAGTTCTTC. This rearrangement joins TRBV5-8 to TRBJ2-1; D is possibly TRBD1 (5 bases). Deletions cut 5 bases from V and 10 bases from J, with 16 bases between. This CDR3 contains 13 residues. Germline V CDR1 and CDR2: SGHTS, YDEGEE.

V usage is TRBV9 and J usage is TRBJ2-1; 8 bases fit TRBD2. J lost 6 bases, V lost 4 bases, and 3 bases had no gene match. The CDR3 consists of 13 residues. The germline V gene has CDR1 SGDLS and CDR2 YYNGEE. CDR3 in amino acids: CASSPGGPNEQFF. The DNA of the CDR3 is TGTGCCAGCAGCCCGGGGGGGCCCAATGAGCAGTTCTTC. Drawing the rest from reference TRBV9 and TRBJ2-1, the complete variable domain is DSGVTQTPKHLITATGQRVTLRCSPRSGDLSVYWYQQSLDQGLQFLIQYYNGEERAKGNILERFSAQQFPDLHSELNLSSLELGDSALYFCASSPGGPNEQFFGPGTRLTVL.